This T cell receptor beta chain was captured by sequencing in a study of T cell responses to AZD1222 COVID-19 vaccine. Data came from immunoSEQ multiplex PCR; TCRdb stores just in-frame clones and leaves some out. The table lists some 120,000 clones, roughly 90% of them singletons. V was pared by 6 bases and J by 1 base, with 9 bases between. CDR1 and CDR2 from the germline V gene are LGHNT and FRNRAP. There are 13 residues in the CDR3. General observations from the study: Increases in Spike-specific TCR breadth and depth were seen after two AZD1222 doses. Repertoires in all cases were sampled only once the peak T cell response had passed.

About this clone: Antigen unknown.

The chain joins TRBV12-5 to TRBJ1-1; no clear D. This TCR derives from an adult in good health. This specimen was peripheral blood, taken on day 0 of MenACWY control vaccination. This chain's CDR3 is CASGQEPNTEAFF. Written as DNA, the CDR3 is TGTGCTAGTGGCCAGGAGCCGAACACTGAAGCTTTCTTT.